This is a list of T cell receptor beta chains from one sample in a study of cytomegalovirus exposure and HLA in healthy donors. Sequenced by immunoSEQ multiplex PCR; TCRdb stores in-frame clones only, minus some. This table has under 120,000 clones, 70% to 85% appearing once. Input material: PBMCs. The receptor source for this set is a woman aged 40-49 years in good health and CMV-seronegative. CDR3s include the opening cysteine and the closing phenylalanine or tryptophan. The order of the fields is J gene, clone size, D gene, V gene, CDR3 protein, CDR3 DNA. The D gene is left open where the match is weak. Size tells how often a clone was seen (once, few, many) or the class of an expanded clone, and some rows leave it out.

>TRBJ1-4|-|-|TRBV5-4
CASSLEAANEKLFF
TGTGCCAGCAGCTTGGAAGCGGCTAATGAAAAACTGTTTTTT
>TRBJ2-3|-|-|TRBV9
CASSTVLNTDTQYF
TGTGCCAGCAGCACGGTCCTGAACACAGATACGCAGTATTTT
>TRBJ2-5|-|TRBD2|TRBV7-2
CASSSSTSGDQETQYF
TGTGCCAGCAGCTCATCCACTAGCGGAGATCAAGAGACCCAGTACTTC
>TRBJ2-7|-|TRBD1|TRBV4-1
CASSQEGQGFYEQYF
TGCGCCAGCAGCCAAGAAGGACAGGGGTTCTACGAGCAGTACTTC
>TRBJ2-7|-|TRBD2|TRBV19
CASSISQRGGYEQYF
TGTGCCAGTAGTATCTCTCAGCGGGGGGGCTACGAGCAGTACTTC
>TRBJ2-5|-|-|TRBV5-1
CASSRGTRGLQETQYF
TGCGCCAGCAGCCGAGGGACAAGGGGCCTCCAAGAGACCCAGTACTTC
>TRBJ2-1|-|-|TRBV7-9
CASSLGQKGDEQFF
TGTGCCAGCAGCTTAGGACAGAAGGGCGATGAGCAGTTCTTC
>TRBJ1-1|-|-|TRBV7-9
CASSLPVELEAFF
TGTGCCAGCAGCTTACCGGTCGAGCTCGAAGCTTTCTTT
>TRBJ2-7|-|TRBD2|TRBV28
CATSLLPGLGSYEQYF
TGTGCCACCTCCTTATTGCCGGGACTAGGTAGCTACGAGCAGTACTTC
>TRBJ2-1|-|-|TRBV10-1
CASSENGENEQFF
TGCGCCAGCAGTGAGAACGGGGAAAATGAGCAGTTCTTC
>TRBJ1-5|-|-|TRBV4-3
CASSQGLVGNQPQHF
TGCGCCAGCAGCCAAGGCCTAGTGGGCAATCAGCCCCAGCATTTT
>TRBJ2-7|-|TRBD1|TRBV7-9
CASSSTGTGGFYEQYF
TGTGCCAGCAGCTCAACTGGGACAGGGGGCTTCTACGAGCAGTACTTC
>TRBJ2-3|-|-|TRBV7-9
CAGEGTDTQYF
TGTGCCGGGGAGGGCACAGATACGCAGTATTTT
>TRBJ1-3|once|TRBD1|TRBV28
CASSFQGAGDGNTIYF
TGTGCCAGCAGTTTCCAGGGGGCCGGGGATGGAAACACCATATATTTT
>TRBJ2-4|-|-|TRBV5-4
CASSQGGEAKNIQYF
TGTGCCAGCAGCCAGGGGGGAGAGGCCAAAAACATTCAGTACTTC
>TRBJ2-1|-|TRBD1|TRBV9
CASSARQGAKDEQFF
TGTGCCAGCAGCGCTCGACAGGGGGCTAAGGATGAGCAGTTCTTC
>TRBJ1-1|-|-|TRBV2
CASSDLGGRTEAFF
TGTGCCAGCAGTGATCTCGGGGGTAGGACTGAAGCTTTCTTT
>TRBJ1-2|-|-|TRBV28
CASSWSPVRANYGYTF
TGTGCCAGCAGTTGGAGCCCTGTCAGAGCTAACTATGGCTACACCTTC
>TRBJ2-5|few|TRBD1|TRBV9
CASSRGQGPWGQYF
TGTGCCAGCAGCAGAGGACAGGGACCCTGGGGCCAGTACTTC
>TRBJ1-2|once|TRBD1|TRBV2
CASSLQGADYGYTF
TGTGCCAGCAGTTTACAGGGGGCTGACTATGGCTACACCTTC
>TRBJ2-3|-|-|TRBV11-1
CASSFRPGGTDTQYF
TGTGCCAGCAGCTTTAGACCAGGCGGCACAGATACGCAGTATTTT
>TRBJ2-1|-|-|TRBV4-1
CASSELGGHPEQFF
TGCGCCAGCAGCGAGTTGGGGGGGCACCCTGAGCAGTTCTTC
>TRBJ2-4|-|TRBD1|TRBV7-9
CASSLGTGVNIQYF
TGTGCCAGCAGCTTGGGGACAGGGGTGAACATTCAGTACTTC
>TRBJ2-1|-|TRBD2|TRBV11-3
CASSSPEAGSYNEQFF
TGTGCCAGCAGCTCTCCGGAAGCGGGGTCCTACAATGAGCAGTTCTTC
>TRBJ1-4|-|-|TRBV28
CASRHQTGTKLFF
TGTGCCAGCAGACACCAAACCGGGACTAAACTGTTTTTT
>TRBJ2-7|once|-|TRBV5-1
CASSPFEITYEQYF
TGCGCCAGCAGCCCCTTTGAGATAACCTACGAGCAGTACTTC
>TRBJ2-7|-|TRBD2|TRBV12-5
CASGAADPILRTSGSEYSYEQYF
TGTGCTAGTGGTGCCGCAGACCCAATCCTCCGGACTAGCGGGAGCGAATACTCCTACGAGCAGTACTTC
>TRBJ1-5|-|TRBD1|TRBV4-1
CASSQGRQGRNQPQHF
TGCGCCAGCAGCCAAGGTAGACAGGGAAGGAATCAGCCCCAGCATTTT
>TRBJ2-7|-|-|TRBV2
CASSEGGFRGYEQYF
TGTGCCAGCAGTGAAGGGGGGTTCAGGGGCTACGAGCAGTACTTC
>TRBJ1-5|-|TRBD1|TRBV4-2
CASSQRDRGDNQPQHF
TGTGCCAGCAGCCAGCGGGACAGGGGGGACAATCAGCCCCAGCATTTT
>TRBJ1-5|-|-|TRBV7-9
CSSSPGARDQPQHF
TGTTCCAGCAGCCCAGGGGCGAGAGATCAGCCCCAGCATTTT
>TRBJ1-2|-|-|TRBV15
CATSRDLDRHNGYTF
TGTGCCACCAGCAGAGATCTAGACAGGCACAACGGCTACACCTTC
>TRBJ2-7|-|-|TRBV6-1
CASSGGRVYEQYF
TGTGCCAGCAGTGGGGGGCGGGTCTACGAGCAGTACTTC
>TRBJ1-2|-|TRBD1|TRBV6-5
CASSYGDRGRVGGYTF
TGTGCCAGCAGTTACGGGGACAGGGGGCGCGTCGGTGGCTACACCTTC
>TRBJ2-3|-|TRBD2|TRBV7-2
CASSSPTSGGASDTQYF
TGTGCCAGCAGCTCACCGACTAGCGGGGGGGCGTCAGATACGCAGTATTTT
>TRBJ1-5|-|-|TRBV6-6
CASTKFRDTNQPQHF
TGTGCCAGCACCAAATTCCGGGACACCAATCAGCCCCAGCATTTT
>TRBJ2-7|-|TRBD1|TRBV19
CASSTIPGQGRYEQYF
TGTGCCAGTAGTACGATCCCGGGACAGGGTAGGTACGAGCAGTACTTC